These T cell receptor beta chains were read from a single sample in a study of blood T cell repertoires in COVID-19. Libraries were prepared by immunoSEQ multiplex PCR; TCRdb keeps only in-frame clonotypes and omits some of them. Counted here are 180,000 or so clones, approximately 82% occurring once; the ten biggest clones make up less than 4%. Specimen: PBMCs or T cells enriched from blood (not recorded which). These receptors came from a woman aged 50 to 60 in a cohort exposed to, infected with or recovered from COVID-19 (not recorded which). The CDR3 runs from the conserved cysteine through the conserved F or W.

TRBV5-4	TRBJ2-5	CASSLGGGGPQETQYF
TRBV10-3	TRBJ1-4	CATGTELPANEKLFF
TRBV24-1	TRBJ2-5	CATAGGLGLETQYF
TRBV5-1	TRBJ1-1	CASSPQGANTEAFF
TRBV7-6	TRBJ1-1	CASSHDPQTANTEAFF
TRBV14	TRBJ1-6	CASSQIRSSPLHF
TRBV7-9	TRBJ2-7	CASSSGQASYEQYF
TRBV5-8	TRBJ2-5	CASVPEGKTQYF
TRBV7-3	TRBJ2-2	CASSLDGISTGELFF
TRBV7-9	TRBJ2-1	CASSLGTGQGREQFF
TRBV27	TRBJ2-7	CASRWTSASYEQYF
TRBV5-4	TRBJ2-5	CASSSPGLGYETQYF
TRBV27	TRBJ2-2	CASSLQGANTGELFF
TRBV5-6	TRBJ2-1	CASSLTDGSYNEQFF
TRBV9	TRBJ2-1	CASSVGSGGEQFF
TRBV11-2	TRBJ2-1	CASSLAGVGNEQFF
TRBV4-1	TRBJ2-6	CASSQLAGASGANVLTF
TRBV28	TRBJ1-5	CASTNLNQPQHF
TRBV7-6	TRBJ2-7	CASSLLGGSSGSGEQYF